The clone carrying this TCR beta chain was seen once. Its antigen is as yet unknown. Measured with immunoSEQ multiplex PCR; TCRdb has only the in-frame clones, and not every one. The sample records 99,000 or so clones, approximately 78% being singletons. The record originates from a study of T cell clones after liver transplantation. Study details: TCRbeta sequencing after a pre-transplant mixed lymphocyte reaction identified graft-donor-reactive clones, later tracked in post-transplant blood. Standard immunosuppression, with no induction, continued until 12-24 months after transplant.

The CDR3 is 15 residues long. Trimming took 1 base from V and 1 from J, leaving 9 bases between them. The germline gives CDR1 SGHTA, CDR2 FQGNSA. Study conclusions and caveats: Migration into the graft, not deletion, may explain lost graft donor-reactive T cells.

This chain uses TRBV7-2 with TRBJ2-3; D is possibly TRBD1 (6 bases). This sequence originates from a human donor who received a liver transplant. Here the sequenced sample was CD4+ T cells from blood, taken before liver transplant. In nucleotides, the CDR3 is TGTGCCAGCAGCTTAGAATGGGGGCGCACAGATACGCAGTATTTT. It yields the protein CASSLEWGRTDTQYF.